Below, 20 T cell receptor beta chains from the same sample are listed, as sequenced in a study of graft-versus-host responses after intestinal transplantation. Produced via immunoSEQ multiplex PCR; TCRdb's table is partial and in-frame only. The repertoire has 74,000 or so clones, about 92% of them found once; the top ten carry around 0.69%. The sequencing here drew on PBMCs, taken 98 days after intestinal transplantation. The receptors derive from a human patient who received an intestinal transplant, so some T cells may come from the graft donor.

As regards this clone: This sample includes further DNA sequences coding for the same CDR3. The chain has TRBV7-3 and TRBJ1-1; D remains ambiguous. The ends were cut back, 5 bases at V and 0 bases at J, with 10 bases in the middle. Germline V gene data show CDR1 as SGHTA and CDR2 as FQGTGA. This CDR3 is 14 amino acids long. CDR3 amino acids: CASSPGGLNTEAFF. The CDR3 DNA is TGTGCCAGCAGCCCCGGAGGGTTGAACACTGAAGCTTTCTTT. The variable domain in full, completed from reference TRBV7-3 and TRBJ1-1, reads GAGVSQTPSNKVTEKGKYVELRCDPISGHTALYWYRQSLGQGPEFLIYFQGTGAADDSGLPNDRFFAVRPEGSVSTLKIQRTERGDSAVYLCASSPGGLNTEAFFGQGTRLTVV.

The chain has TRBV6-4 and TRBJ2-3, with 7 nucleotides matching TRBD2. The CDR3 is 16 amino acids. From germline, CDR1 is MRHNA and CDR2 SNTAGT. The V gene end was trimmed by 2 bases and the J gene end by 4 bases; junction bases not matched to a gene: 9. The CDR3 bases are TGTGCCAGCAGTGACGAGGGCGGGAGCGGGTCAGATACGCAGTATTTT. Protein sequence: CASSDEGGSGSDTQYF.

The genes are TRBV28 and TRBJ1-2; the match to TRBD1 covers 9 bases. CDR3 length: 15 amino acids. V was pared by 8 bases and J by 6 bases, with 13 bases of the junction left unmatched. The germline CDR1 and CDR2 sequences are MDHEN and SYDVKM. The CDR3 is CASGSYRGRKNGYTF. In DNA, the CDR3 is TGTGCCAGCGGGTCTTACAGGGGGCGTAAAAATGGCTACACCTTC.

This clone showed up just a few times. The chain recombines TRBV11-2 with TRBJ1-3, with a possible D match to TRBD1 (6 bases). Germline loops: CDR1 SGHAT, CDR2 FQNNGV. V was shortened by 1 base and J by 4 bases, with 11 bases between the two germline ends. This CDR3 is 15 amino acids long. CDR3 amino acids: CASSLVGGPGNTIYF. CDR3 coding DNA: TGTGCCAGCAGCTTAGTGGGGGGCCCGGGAAACACCATATATTTT.

The chain uses TRBV11-2 and TRBJ2-6; 8 bases map to TRBD1. The germline V gene encodes CDR1 SGHAT and CDR2 FQNNGV. Losses at the gene ends were 4 bases for V and 1 base for J; bases not matched to a gene: 6. The length of the CDR3 is 17 residues. The CDR3 is CASSSDRVPSGANVLTF. CDR3 bases: TGTGCCAGCAGCTCGGACAGGGTCCCATCTGGGGCCAACGTCCTGACTTTC.

This chain joins TRBV4-1 and TRBJ1-4; D not certain. V was pared by 0 bases and J by 0 bases, with 14 bases between. The length of the CDR3 is 18 residues. The germline CDR1 and CDR2 sequences are MGHRA and YSYEKL. CDR3: CASSQDRATETTNEKLFF. CDR3 bases: TGCGCCAGCAGCCAAGATAGGGCTACAGAGACAACTAATGAAAAACTGTTTTTT.

The chain carries TRBV9 and TRBJ2-7, with 11 bases fitting TRBD2. CDR1 is SGDLS and CDR2 is YYNGEE in the germline V gene. The CDR3 spans 15 residues. Trimming removed 1 base from V and 2 bases from J; junction bases left unmatched: 2. The CDR3 DNA reads as TGTGCCAGCAGCGTAAGTAGCGGGGGGGCCTACGAGCAGTACTTC. It codes for CASSVSSGGAYEQYF.

The chain is built from TRBV5-1 and TRBJ2-7; maybe TRBD2 (5 bases). Germline V gene lookup returns CDR1 SGHRS and CDR2 YFSETQ. The V gene lost 4 bases and the J gene lost 5 bases, with 7 bases spanning the gap. The CDR3 has 11 residues. For the CDR3, the DNA is TGCGCCAGCAGCCTAGCCCACGAGCAGTACTTC. This gives the protein CASSLAHEQYF.

The chain combines TRBV7-8 with TRBJ2-7, with D possibly TRBD1 on 6 matching bases. The germline V gene encodes CDR1 SGHVS and CDR2 FQNEAQ. The CDR3 is made up of 15 amino acids. The V end was cut by 2 bases, the J end by 4 bases, with 15 bases between. The CDR3 spells CASSLWQGKGYEQYF. The CDR3 DNA follows: TGTGCCAGCAGCTTATGGCAGGGGAAGGGGTACGAGCAGTACTTC. Variable domain in full (rest from reference TRBV7-8 and TRBJ2-7): GAGVSQSPRYKVAKRGQDVALRCDPISGHVSLFWYQQALGQGPEFLTYFQNEAQLDKSGLPSDRFFAERPEGSVSTLKIQRTQQEDSAVYLCASSLWQGKGYEQYFGPGTRLTVT.

V gene TRBV9 combines with J gene TRBJ2-1; TRBD1 aligns across 8 bases. Trimming took 0 bases from V and 5 from J; bases not matched to a gene: 7. CDR3 length: 16 amino acids. CDR1 and CDR2 from the germline V gene are SGDLS and YYNGEE. The chain's CDR3 is CASSVGPWTGNNEQFF. CDR3 coding DNA: TGTGCCAGCAGCGTAGGACCTTGGACAGGGAACAATGAGCAGTTCTTC.

The V gene is TRBV4-1, the J gene TRBJ1-1; no reliable D call. With 0 bases removed from V and 0 bases from J, the gap between germline ends came to 5 bases. The germline V gene encodes CDR1 MGHRA and CDR2 YSYEKL. CDR3 length: 14 amino acids. The CDR3 loop is CASSQEQMNTEAFF. CDR3 coding DNA: TGCGCCAGCAGCCAAGAACAGATGAACACTGAAGCTTTCTTT.

The chain recombines TRBV28 with TRBJ1-1, with D unresolved. Trimming took off 1 base at V and 0 bases at J, with 6 bases between the two ends. CDR1 is MDHEN, CDR2 SYDVKM, per germline. This CDR3 spans 14 amino acids. The CDR3 region is CASSLFVLNTEAFF. CDR3 sequence (DNA): TGTGCCAGCAGTTTATTTGTCCTGAACACTGAAGCTTTCTTT.

J is TRBJ1-3 and V is TRBV2; D not resolved. The CDR3 has 16 residues. V was clipped by 3 bases and J by 1 base, with 13 bases between them. Germline-derived CDR1 and CDR2 are SNHLY and FYNNEI. The CDR3 coding sequence is TGTGCCAGCAGTGACAGAGTCTATCTTTCTGGAAACACCATATATTTT. Residues: CASSDRVYLSGNTIYF. Complete variable domain (other parts from reference TRBV2 and TRBJ1-3): EPEVTQTPSHQVTQMGQEVILRCVPISNHLYFYWYRQILGQKVEFLVSFYNNEISEKSEIFDDQFSVERPDGSNFTLKIRSTKLEDSAMYFCASSDRVYLSGNTIYFGEGSWLTVV.

As to this clone: The junction shows a germline mismatch at one end, possibly a read error. This sequence joins TRBV29-1 and TRBJ2-2; 9 bases align to TRBD2. This CDR3 spans 14 amino acids. CDR1 and CDR2 (germline): SQVTM, ANQGSEA. The CDR3 is CSVLAGGNTGEPFF. As DNA, the CDR3 is TGCAGCGTTCTGGCGGGGGGGAACACCGGGGAGCCGTTTTTT.

The chain has TRBV27 and TRBJ2-1, with D possibly called TRBD1 or TRBD2 (6 bases each). Trimming shortened V by 2 bases and J by 0 bases, and 14 bases separated the two germline ends. Per germline, CDR1 MNHEY and CDR2 SMNVEV (reference sequence). This CDR3 is 17 amino acids long. This CDR3 is CASSLPGAISSYNEQFF. The DNA of the CDR3 is TGTGCCAGCAGTTTACCGGGGGCCATCAGCTCCTACAATGAGCAGTTCTTC.

The J gene is TRBJ2-7, the V gene TRBV29-1; D tentatively fits TRBD1 or TRBD2 (8 bases each). The germline gives CDR1 SQVTM, CDR2 ANQGSEA. This CDR3 region has 14 residues. With 5 bases removed from V and 3 bases from J, the gap between germline ends came to 17 bases. This chain's CDR3 is CSVTGGTGYYEQYF. CDR3 nucleotides: TGCAGCGTTACGGGGGGGACAGGATACTACGAGCAGTACTTC.

This clone showed up just once. The J gene is TRBJ1-6, the V gene TRBV11-2, with D maybe TRBD1 (6 bases). The CDR3 runs to 13 residues. CDR1 is SGHAT and CDR2 is FQNNGV in the germline V gene. V lost 4 bases to trimming and J lost 7 bases, with 8 bases between them. The CDR3 region is CASSSDRNSPLHF. The CDR3 bases are TGTGCCAGCAGCTCGGACAGAAATTCACCCCTCCACTTT. Supplemented by reference TRBV11-2 and TRBJ1-6, the full variable domain reads EAGVAQSPRYKIIEKRQSVAFWCNPISGHATLYWYQQILGQGPKLLIQFQNNGVVDDSQLPKDRFSAERLKGVDSTLKIQPAKLEDSAVYLCASSSDRNSPLHFGNGTRLTVT.

The chain combines TRBV11-2 with TRBJ1-5; D possibly corresponds to TRBD1 (5 bases). Deletions cut 5 bases from V and 0 bases from J, with 11 bases between. The CDR3 contains 15 residues. The V gene's germline CDR1 is SGHAT and CDR2 FQNNGV. The CDR3 loop reads CASSRRGDSNQPQHF. The CDR3 DNA sequence: TGTGCCAGCAGCCGGCGGGGCGATAGCAATCAGCCCCAGCATTTT.

This sequence joins TRBV7-3 and TRBJ1-4; TRBD1 matches 9 bases. This CDR3 is built from 16 residues. Unmatched junction bases numbered 12, after V lost 5 bases and J lost 8 bases. The germline gives CDR1 SGHTA, CDR2 FQGTGA. The CDR3 DNA reads as TGTGCCAGCAGCCCCAGGTGGGACAGGGCGTACGAAAAACTGTTTTTT. Protein product: CASSPRWDRAYEKLFF.

The chain carries TRBV14 and TRBJ2-1; D possibly matches TRBD1 or TRBD2 (6 bases each). CDR1 is SGHDN and CDR2 is FVKESK in the germline V gene. Trimming stripped 6 bases from V and 5 bases from J, with 14 bases between. This CDR3 is 14 amino acids long. CDR3 in DNA: TGTGCCAGCAGTCCCATTGGGGGGCACAATGAGCAGTTCTTC. Amino acids: CASSPIGGHNEQFF. The full variable domain, its missing parts supplied by reference TRBV14 and TRBJ2-1, is EAGVTQFPSHSVIEKGQTVTLRCDPISGHDNLYWYRRVMGKEIKFLLHFVKESKQDESGMPNNRFLAERTGGTYSTLKVQPAELEDSGVYFCASSPIGGHNEQFFGPGTRLTVL.